This T cell receptor (beta chain) originates from a study of cytomegalovirus exposure and HLA in healthy donors. General study points: Information on immune exposure was restricted to one variable (CMV serostatus).

PCR used 60 Vbeta primers and 13 Jbeta primers. The protocol was immunoSEQ multiplex PCR, while the TCRdb copy is restricted to in-frame clones and leaves out a portion. The sample lists 150,000 to 200,000 clones; roughly 90% were seen once. Regarding this clone: The antigen is undetermined.

The CDR3 is made up of 13 amino acids. Losses at the gene ends were 5 bases for V and 6 bases for J; bases not matched to a gene: 7. The germline V gene encodes CDR1 GTSNPN and CDR2 SVGIG (reference sequence). The sequenced sample consisted of PBMCs. V usage is TRBV30 and J usage is TRBJ1-2; 9 bases fit TRBD1. The receptor was isolated from a girl less than two years old in good health and CMV-seronegative. Written as DNA, the CDR3 is TGTGCCTGGGGGTCGGGACAGGGCCATGGCTACACCTTC. Encoded protein: CAWGSGQGHGYTF. The variable domain in full, completed from reference TRBV30 and TRBJ1-2, reads SQTIHQWPATLVQPVGSPLSLECTVEGTSNPNLYWYRQAAGRGLQLLFYSVGIGQISSEVPQNLSASRPQDRQFILSSKKLLLSDSGFYLCAWGSGQGHGYTFGSGTRLTVV.